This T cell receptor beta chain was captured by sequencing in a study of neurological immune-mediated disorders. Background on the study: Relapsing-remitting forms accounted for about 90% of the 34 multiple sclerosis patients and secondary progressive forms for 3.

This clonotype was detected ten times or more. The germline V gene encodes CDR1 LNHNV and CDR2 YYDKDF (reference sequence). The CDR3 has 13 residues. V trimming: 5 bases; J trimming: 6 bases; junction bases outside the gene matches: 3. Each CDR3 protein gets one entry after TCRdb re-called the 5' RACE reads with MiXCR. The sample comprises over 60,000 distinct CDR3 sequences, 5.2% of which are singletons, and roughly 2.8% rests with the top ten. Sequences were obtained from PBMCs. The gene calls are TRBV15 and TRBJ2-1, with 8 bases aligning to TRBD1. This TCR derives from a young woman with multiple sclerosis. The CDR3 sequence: CATSADRANEQFF. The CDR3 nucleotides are TGTGCCACCAGCGCGGACAGGGCCAATGAGCAGTTCTTC.